This TCR beta chain was recorded in a study of shared clonotypes between healthy human individuals (dated by TCRdb to the early 2020s). About the investigation overall: The cohort included three men and two women between 18 and 49 years of age. To increase sequencing depth and limit assay-specific biases, TCR repertoire library preparation and sequencing were carried out by different laboratories using diverse techniques. To estimate repertoire size and how much clonotypes are shared between individuals, the study performed deep sequencing of blood TCR repertoires from roughly five healthy adults. Each donor's leukapheresis produced roughly between roughly 0.94 and 9.5 billion PBMCs. For each donor, CD4 naive and CD4 memory were each given three plates, CD8 naive was given two plates, and CD8 memory was given one plate.

Broad study findings and their caveats: Because the study included only a small number of donors, the genetic and exposure-history diversity represented was limited. Based on pairwise subsampling, the degree of clonotype sharing among donors was expected to be affected by sequencing depth. Sampling was restricted to blood, and TCR repertoires in tissues likely differ from the TCR repertoires found in blood. Across four donors, approximately 5% of naive CD4, 3% to 4% of naive CD8, approximately 2.5% of memory CD4, and over 0.35% of memory CD8 clonotypes were shared. Naive subsets generally had larger estimated clonotype richness than memory subsets did. Incomplete sequencing was indicated by rarefaction of sorted-subset datasets, despite the large sequencing depth. Clonotypes shared by all four sorted-subset donors showed higher generation probabilities than non-shared clonotypes.

Using the deep immunoSEQ assay, TCR CDR3 regions were amplified from genomic DNA by multiplex PCR. Genomic DNA extracted from each cell subset was distributed evenly over all wells of several immunoSEQ 96-well plates, and each plate served as one replicate. Each replicate PCR for sorted subsets received approximately 200 ng genomic DNA, equal to some 32,000 T cell genomes. The purified libraries were quantified using a Qubit 3.0 fluorometer, sized with a Bioanalyzer 2100, and then quantified again using the KAPA Library Quantification kit. A separate single-read 150-cycle Illumina NextSeq 550 flow cell was used to sequence each immunoSEQ 96-well plate. The authors' pipeline ran thus. Because only junctional sequences without quality scores were contained in the immunoSEQ output, filtering matching that applied to full-length reads could not be performed. Sequences were annotated with PyIR, a Python wrapper for IgBLAST v1.9, and V/J genes and CDR3 were assigned using IMGT germline references. Reads were filtered out if the reads had weak V/J assignments (E-value above 1e-6), no CDR3, stop codons, out-of-frame junctions, or ambiguous translated residues. V3J clonotypes were defined as sequences sharing an identical inferred V gene, J gene, and CDR3 amino acid sequence. The percentage overlap between two repertoires was calculated by dividing the number of shared unique clonotypes by the size of the smaller repertoire. Repertoire richness was assessed with RTK rarefaction, the Chao1 estimator, and Recon v2.1 estimates of unobserved clonotypes. For all TCRbeta clonotypes obtained by the gDNA method from a few donors, generation probabilities were computed with OLGA. In its TCRdb copy, this immuneACCESS table keeps in-frame sequences only and misses some clones. Where compared with another copy, unresolved V genes explain less than half of these, and the others have no known cause. V and J calls and clone size are given by that table; D and trimming were obtained from the DNA. The sample table holds about 660,000 clones, of which about 74% were seen once. The ten top clones hold roughly 1.7% of the sample.

Points on this clone: The target of this receptor is not known. No much larger clone exists at a distance of one base, and base qualities are not known. The sample holds other DNA sequences that translate to the same CDR3.

The donors were healthy, HIV-negative adults with no recently reported acute infections or vaccinations. Every donor was a Caucasian adult residing in Nashville, Tennessee, USA. CD4+ T cells were enriched by magnetic negative selection; naive cells were then positively selected on CD45RA, and the negative fraction formed the memory subset. After blood collection by leukapheresis, PBMCs were isolated using Ficoll-Histopaque density gradient centrifugation and then cryopreserved in the vapor phase of liquid nitrogen. Analytical flow cytometry was used to check the purity and quantity of every magnetically sorted T cell population. Genomic DNA was isolated from each sorted fraction and quantified by UV absorbance on a Nanodrop 2000c. Trimming takes 4 bases off V and 2 bases off J; junction bases not matched to a gene: 2. The germline V gene yields MNHNS for CDR1 and SASEGT for CDR2. Including cysteine and phenylalanine, the CDR3 has 15 amino acids. Of the read, only the CDR3 DNA is kept; its 45 bases are in frame from base 1.

The sample comprised memory CD4+ T cells sorted from blood. Reading the label with the study, this specimen's cell subset or site is: CD45RA-negative fraction. The TCR comes from a woman in her thirties in good health. The rearranged chain carries TRBV6-1 and TRBJ2-7, and 13 junction bases match TRBD2. CDR3 protein: CASSVLAGGPYEQYF. The nucleotide sequence is TGTGCCAGCAGTGTACTAGCGGGAGGGCCCTACGAGCAGTACTTC.